The 15 T cell receptor beta chains given below trace back to one sample, sequenced in a study of blood T cell repertoires in COVID-19. Assay: immunoSEQ multiplex PCR; the TCRdb copy retains only in-frame clones and omits some. The table includes 30,000 to 35,000 clones, 70% to 90% detected once. The sequenced sample was peripheral blood. The receptor set was obtained from a human donor in a cohort sampled during active COVID-19.

The V call is TRBV18, the J call TRBJ2-7, with TRBD1 identical over 7 bases. The germline V gene has CDR1 KGHSH and CDR2 LQKENI. The CDR3 is made up of 16 amino acids. J was trimmed by 2 bases and V by 5 bases; bases with no gene match: 12. In DNA, the CDR3 is TGTGCCAGCTCAAAGTTCGTGTTTGGACAGGCCTACGAGCAGTACTTC. Its translation: CASSKFVFGQAYEQYF.

The gene calls are TRBV7-2 and TRBJ2-7, with 8 bases lining up with TRBD2. Germline trimming cut 5 bases from V and 6 bases from J; bases unmatched to any gene: 6. Germline V gene lookup returns CDR1 SGHTA and CDR2 FQGNSA. This CDR3 is 13 amino acids long. Here the CDR3 DNA reads TGTGCCAGCAGCCCTCCGGGGGGGGTCGAGCAGTACTTC. This gives the protein CASSPPGGVEQYF.

The DNA of the CDR3 is TGTGCCAGCAGTTCAGGGGACAGGGACACCGGGGAGCTGTTTTTT. It encodes CASSSGDRDTGELFF. V usage is TRBV28 and J usage is TRBJ2-2, with 9 bases lining up with TRBD1. This CDR3 has 15 amino acids. Germline-derived CDR1 and CDR2 are MDHEN and SYDVKM. V dropped 4 bases and J dropped 3; count of bases not matched to a gene: 3.

The chain uses TRBV4-3 and TRBJ1-1; possibly TRBD1 for D (5 bases). This CDR3 comprises 14 residues. CDR1 LGHNA and CDR2 YSLEER come from the germline V gene. V was clipped by 0 bases and J by 5 bases, with 10 bases between them. Here the CDR3 DNA reads TGCGCCAGCAGCCAAGATTTTCGGGGGACTGAAGCTTTCTTT. Its protein product is CASSQDFRGTEAFF.

This sequence joins TRBV7-2 and TRBJ1-2; 7 nucleotides match TRBD1. CDR1 is SGHTA and CDR2 is FQGNSA in the germline V gene. V shed 4 bases and J 1 base; nucleotides not matched to a gene: 9. The CDR3 has 16 amino acids. The CDR3 region is CASSYQTGDRNYGYTF. As DNA, the CDR3 is TGTGCCAGCAGCTACCAAACAGGGGATCGTAACTATGGCTACACCTTC.

J is TRBJ2-1 and V is TRBV5-1, with 15 bases fitting TRBD2. Losses at the gene ends were 4 bases for V and 4 bases for J; bases not matched to a gene: 3. Germline assignment: CDR1 SGHRS and CDR2 YFSETQ. The CDR3 is 16 amino acids. The CDR3, as DNA: TGCGCCAGCAGCGCAGGGACTAGCGGGGGGTACAATGAGCAGTTCTTC. It translates to CASSAGTSGGYNEQFF. The full variable domain, its missing parts supplied by reference TRBV5-1 and TRBJ2-1, is KAGVTQTPRYLIKTRGQQVTLSCSPISGHRSVSWYQQTPGQGLQFLFEYFSETQRNKGNFPGRFSGRQFSNSRSEMNVSTLELGDSALYLCASSAGTSGGYNEQFFGPGTRLTVL.

The V and J genes are TRBV6-2 or TRBV6-3 and TRBJ2-2; TRBD1 aligns across 9 bases. The junction had 6 bases not matched to a gene; V was cut back by 4 bases and J by 3 bases. Germline CDR1 MNHEY, CDR2 SVGEGT. The CDR3 extends over 16 amino acids. The CDR3 sequence: CASSFLGTGHTGELFF. In DNA, the CDR3 is TGTGCCAGCAGTTTCCTCGGGACAGGGCACACCGGGGAGCTGTTTTTT.

This sequence joins TRBV4-1 and TRBJ2-2, with D possibly matching TRBD1 (5 bases). The CDR3 length is 15 residues. Germline assignment: CDR1 MGHRA and CDR2 YSYEKL. Trimming took 4 bases from V and 5 from J, leaving 14 bases between them. CDR3 in amino acids: CASSLSPTATGELFF. The CDR3 DNA follows: TGCGCCAGCAGCCTCAGTCCGACAGCTACCGGGGAGCTGTTTTTT.

The V call is TRBV5-5, the J call TRBJ2-1, with TRBD2 as a possible D gene (5 bases). V lost 0 bases and J lost 0, with 10 bases in between. The CDR3 runs 16 residues. Germline loops: CDR1 SGHKS, CDR2 YYEKEE (reference sequence). The CDR3 bases are TGTGCCAGCAGCTTGGCCGGGGAAGTCTCCTACAATGAGCAGTTCTTC. Its translation: CASSLAGEVSYNEQFF.

This chain joins TRBV25-1 and TRBJ1-4; D is ambiguous. The V gene's germline CDR1 is MGHDK and CDR2 SYGVNS. The CDR3 length is 13 residues. V shed 2 bases and J shed 7 bases, with 8 bases lying between them. The chain's CDR3 is CASSERRVEKLFF. Here the CDR3 DNA reads TGTGCCAGCAGTGAAAGGAGGGTTGAAAAACTGTTTTTT.

The chain joins TRBV7-2 to TRBJ2-1; weak D call: TRBD1 (6 bases). The CDR3 is 16 amino acids. Trimming took off 5 bases at V and 2 bases at J, with 16 bases between the two ends. Germline V lookup: CDR1 SGHTA, CDR2 FQGNSA. CDR3 protein: CASSTQQGGPYNEQFF. The DNA of the CDR3 is TGTGCCAGCAGCACCCAACAGGGTGGCCCCTACAATGAGCAGTTCTTC.

This clone was found once. The chain links TRBV7-2 to TRBJ1-2; possible D gene TRBD1, 6 bases. The CDR3 contains 13 residues. V was trimmed by 5 bases and J by 8 bases, leaving 15 bases between them. Germline loops: CDR1 SGHTA, CDR2 FQGNSA. The CDR3 here is CASSIEGQRGYTF. DNA of the CDR3: TGTGCCAGCAGCATAGAAGGACAGCGGGGCTACACCTTC.

This clone has a single count. The V call is TRBV28, the J call TRBJ2-1, with a weak D call TRBD1 (6 bases). The CDR3 runs 15 residues. Trimming shortened V by 4 bases and J by 8 bases, and 18 bases separated the two germline ends. The germline CDR1 and CDR2 sequences are MDHEN and SYDVKM. The CDR3 DNA sequence: TGTGCCAGCAGTTCCCACAGGGAGAGAGAAGATGAGCAGTTCTTC. Translating gives CASSSHREREDEQFF. Filled out from reference TRBV28 and TRBJ2-1, the complete variable domain reads DVKVTQSSRYLVKRTGEKVFLECVQDMDHENMFWYRQDPGLGLRLIYFSYDVKMKEKGDIPEGYSVSREKKERFSLILESASTNQTSMYLCASSSHREREDEQFFGPGTRLTVL.

The chain combines TRBV24-1 with TRBJ2-6; D may be TRBD1 (6 bases). Germline assignment: CDR1 KGHDR and CDR2 SFDVKD. The CDR3 spans 18 residues. V lost 9 bases and J lost 4, with 24 bases in between. CDR3 sequence (DNA): TGTGCCACCTCCCACTCAGGGGTGAACTATGGAGGGGCCAACGTCCTGACTTTC. Translated, it gives CATSHSGVNYGGANVLTF.

This chain joins TRBV24-1 and TRBJ2-2, with 14 bases that match TRBD2. The CDR3 is made up of 21 amino acids. The V gene end was trimmed by 2 bases and the J gene end by 3 bases; junction bases not matched to a gene: 13. Germline CDR1 KGHDR, CDR2 SFDVKD. CDR3 amino acids: CATSDSGLAGGPRRDTGELFF. Written as DNA, the CDR3 is TGTGCCACCAGTGATTCCGGACTAGCGGGGGGCCCACGCCGCGACACCGGGGAGCTGTTTTTT.